The present entry profiles one T cell receptor beta chain with its context. What it binds is not known. The data derive from a study of OX40 agonist ivuxolimab in advanced cancers. Study-level results: Expanded clones were, on average, more numerous among CD8+ T cells than CD4+. Circulating CD4+ and CD8+ T cells showed clonal expansion by week 6 at 0.1 to 3.0 mg/kg.

The CDR3 extends over 13 amino acids. Per the germline V gene, CDR1 is SGHAT and CDR2 is FQNNGV. V was trimmed by 3 bases and J by 7 bases, leaving 11 bases between them. Libraries were prepared by immunoSEQ multiplex PCR; TCRdb keeps only in-frame clonotypes and omits some of them. The table includes some 50,000 clones, approximately 78% detected once. The TCR comes from an adult with an advanced solid tumor such as melanoma, head and neck, liver or kidney cancer. This chain uses TRBV11-2 with TRBJ2-3; the D gene is possibly TRBD2 (5 bases). Sequences were derived from CD4+ or CD8+ T cells sorted from blood, sampled in a trial of the OX40 agonist ivuxolimab. The CDR3 spells CASSFNSVNTQYF. The CDR3 DNA follows: TGTGCCAGCAGCTTCAATAGCGTAAATACGCAGTATTTT.